Listed below are T cell receptor beta chains from one sample, sequenced in a study of blood T cells in healthy people across ages. TCRdb passed the 5' RACE reads through MiXCR, listing each CDR3 protein once. The sample holds some 1.4 million distinct CDR3 sequences; approximately 40% are singletons and the top ten take 7.9%. What was sequenced was blood. The receptors were gathered from a woman under 30 in good health. Both conserved end residues are part of each CDR3. The D gene is left open where the match is weak. Size values are once, few and many counts, or a class for expanded clones, and some rows have none.

j_call clone_size d_call v_call cdr3_nt cdr3_aa
TRBJ2-7 few NA TRBV20-1 TGCAGTGCTAGAGAATCCGGGGGGACAGGCATATACGAGCAGTACTTC CSARESGGTGIYEQYF
TRBJ2-3 NA TRBD2 TRBV2 TGTGCCAGCAACCCATGGCGGGGGGGCACAGATACGCAGTATTTT CASNPWRGGTDTQYF
TRBJ1-2 NA NA TRBV20-1 TGCAGTGCGCCGGACACCGCGAACTATGGCTACACCTTC CSAPDTANYGYTF
TRBJ2-4 few NA TRBV25-1 TGTGCCAGCAGTGAATGGTCGAAGGATTTTGCCAAAAACATTCAGTACTTC CASSEWSKDFAKNIQYF
TRBJ2-1 NA TRBD1 TRBV6-1 TGTGCCAGCAGTGACCTCAGGGGGTACAATGAGCAGTTCTTC CASSDLRGYNEQFF
TRBJ2-1 many NA TRBV7-2 TGTGCCAGCAGGTCCGTCTCCTACAATGAGCAGTTCTTC CASRSVSYNEQFF
TRBJ2-7 NA NA TRBV6-1 TGTGCCAGCAGTGAACGGCCAGGTTCCTACGAGCAGTACTTC CASSERPGSYEQYF
TRBJ2-7 NA NA TRBV7-8 TGTGCCAGCAGCCGTCCTAGCGTTAGCTCCTACGAGCAGTACTTC CASSRPSVSSYEQYF
TRBJ2-7 NA NA TRBV7-2 TGTGCCAGCAGGGGCAGGGGAGCGTACAATGAGCAGTACTTC CASRGRGAYNEQYF
TRBJ2-7 NA TRBD2 TRBV3-1 TGTGCCAGCAGCCAAGATCAACGGGGACTAGCGGGACCATACGAGCAGTACTTC CASSQDQRGLAGPYEQYF
TRBJ2-7 NA NA TRBV11-2 TGTGCCAGCAGTCACCCCGGACTGTTTTCCCACGAGCAGTACTTC CASSHPGLFSHEQYF
TRBJ1-6 NA TRBD1 TRBV29-1 TGCAGCCCGCGGGGACAGGGGATTTGGTCACCCCTCCACTTT CSPRGQGIWSPLHF
TRBJ2-6 NA TRBD2 TRBV7-2 TGTGCCAGCAGCTTAGATTCGGGAGGTACCTCTGGGGCCAACGTCCTGACTTTC CASSLDSGGTSGANVLTF
TRBJ2-3 NA TRBD1 TRBV5-1 TGCGCCAGCAGTACGGGACAGGACACAGATACGCAGTATTTT CASSTGQDTDTQYF
TRBJ1-1 few TRBD1 TRBV5-1 TGCGCCAGCAAGCAGGGGGCGAACACTGAAGCTTTCTTT CASKQGANTEAFF
TRBJ2-1 many NA TRBV11-3 TGTGCCAGCAGCGGTTCTAGCGATGAGCAGTTCTTC CASSGSSDEQFF
TRBJ1-4 NA NA TRBV2 TGTGCCAGCAGTGGTCAGGTGACGGCTAATGAAAAACTGTTTTTT CASSGQVTANEKLFF
TRBJ2-7 NA NA TRBV3-1 TGTGCCAGCAACCAAGCATTCTCCGAGCAGTACTTC CASNQAFSEQYF
TRBJ2-7 NA NA TRBV20-1 TGCAGTGCTCGATCGGACTCGTTTTACGAGCAGTACTTC CSARSDSFYEQYF
TRBJ2-6 NA NA TRBV28 TGTGCCAGCGGATCAGGGGCCTCTGGGGCCAACGTCCTGACTTTC CASGSGASGANVLTF
TRBJ2-7 once TRBD2 TRBV5-5 TGTGCCAGCAGCTCTGGGACTAGCGGGAGGCCGGGGTACTTC CASSSGTSGRPGYF
TRBJ2-3 NA NA TRBV6-1 TGTGCCAGCAGCGTCGACAGGCCCACAGATACGCAGTATTTT CASSVDRPTDTQYF
TRBJ2-7 NA TRBD1 TRBV12-3/TRBV12-4 TGTGCCAGCAGCCGCCGGGGACAGACCTACGAGCAGTACTTC CASSRRGQTYEQYF
TRBJ2-5 NA TRBD2 TRBV5-1 TGCGCCAGCAGCTTGTGTGCTGTAGCGGGGGGCCAAGAGACCCAGTACTTC CASSLCAVAGGQETQYF
TRBJ2-1 NA TRBD2 TRBV7-6 TGTGCCAGCAGTTATAGCGGGAGGACGGCCTTGGGTAATGAGCAGTTCTTC CASSYSGRTALGNEQFF
TRBJ2-1 NA NA TRBV7-9 TGTGCCAGCAGCTGGGGTCTGGGCGATGAGCAGTTCTTC CASSWGLGDEQFF
TRBJ1-4 NA NA TRBV20-1 TGCAGTGCTAAGTGGACAGCCGCAACTAATGAAAAACTGTTTTTT CSAKWTAATNEKLFF
TRBJ2-1 few TRBD2 TRBV5-1 TGCGCCAGCAGCCCGGGACTACTTCTTTACAATGAGCAGTTCTTC CASSPGLLLYNEQFF
TRBJ2-5 NA TRBD1 TRBV5-1 TGCGCCAGCCGGGACAGGGGGGTCCTCCAAGAGACCCAGTACTTC CASRDRGVLQETQYF
TRBJ1-5 NA NA TRBV4-1 TGCGCCAGCAGCCCATGGGACCGGCAGGGTCAGCCCCAGCATTTT CASSPWDRQGQPQHF
TRBJ2-7 few TRBD2 TRBV4-2 TGTGCCAGCAGCCAGCGAGCGGGGGCCCGTTACAATGAGCAGTACTTC CASSQRAGARYNEQYF
TRBJ2-1 NA TRBD1 TRBV15 TGTGCCACCAGCAGAGATCCAGGGACAGAGACATCTGAGCAGTTCTTC CATSRDPGTETSEQFF
TRBJ2-7 NA NA TRBV28 TGTGCCAGCAGTTTTGTGCAGGAAATCTCCTACGAGCAGTACTTC CASSFVQEISYEQYF
TRBJ2-1 NA NA TRBV5-5 TGTGCCAGCAGCTTGGACTCCTATGAGCAGTTCTTC CASSLDSYEQFF
TRBJ2-1 NA TRBD2 TRBV20-1 TGCAGTGCGCGTCCGGGACTAAACAATGAGCAGTTCTTC CSARPGLNNEQFF
TRBJ2-1 NA NA TRBV18 TGTGCCAGCTCACCCTTCGTGGCTCGAGGGGATGAGCAGTTCTTC CASSPFVARGDEQFF
TRBJ2-1 NA TRBD2 TRBV10-2 TGCGCCAGCGTCCGACTAGCGGGAGACTTAAATGAGCAGTTCTTC CASVRLAGDLNEQFF
TRBJ2-7 NA NA TRBV6-5 TGTGCCAGCACTCAAACACCGAGCTCCTACGAGCAGTACTTC CASTQTPSSYEQYF
TRBJ2-1 few TRBD2 TRBV12-3/TRBV12-4 TGTGCCAGCAGTTTAGGACCGGGACTAGCGGGAGTTCGGCAGTTCTTC CASSLGPGLAGVRQFF
TRBJ2-1 NA TRBD2 TRBV7-6 TGTGCCAGCAGCCCCCCGGGACTAGGCGTGGATGAGCAGTTCTTC CASSPPGLGVDEQFF
TRBJ2-7 few NA TRBV9 TGTGCCAGCAGCGTAGGGACGGGGGGCGACTACGAGCAGTACTTC CASSVGTGGDYEQYF
TRBJ2-7 few TRBD1 TRBV4-2 TGTGCCAGCAGCCGAACAGGGGTAACCGAGCAGTACTTC CASSRTGVTEQYF
TRBJ2-7 NA NA TRBV4-1 TGCGCCAGCAGCCAAGTTATCGCGGCCTACCACAATGAGCAGTACTTC CASSQVIAAYHNEQYF
TRBJ2-1 few NA TRBV27 TGTGCCAGCAGTTTAATTGCTAGTTGGAATGAGCAGTTCTTC CASSLIASWNEQFF
TRBJ1-2 NA NA TRBV13 TGTGCCAGCAGTCACCCCGGGCAGGGTTATGGCTACACCTTC CASSHPGQGYGYTF
TRBJ1-5 NA NA TRBV6-6 TGTGCCAGCAGTTACTCGATCGGGTATCAGCCCCAGCATTTT CASSYSIGYQPQHF
TRBJ2-7 once TRBD2 TRBV24-1 TGTGCCACCAGTGCCGGGGTAGCGGGTTCCTACAATGAGCAGTACTTC CATSAGVAGSYNEQYF
TRBJ1-1 NA NA TRBV24-1 TGTGCCACCAGTGGCCCAGAGGGCACTGAAGCTTTCTTT CATSGPEGTEAFF
TRBJ2-7 NA NA TRBV6-5 TGTGCCAGCAGTGTCCGACAGCCCTACGAGCAGTACTTC CASSVRQPYEQYF
TRBJ2-1 few TRBD1 TRBV6-5 TGTGCCAGCAGTTCCGGGACAGGGGGCTTCGGGGAGCAGTTCTTC CASSSGTGGFGEQFF
TRBJ1-2 NA NA TRBV12-3/TRBV12-4 TGTGCCAGCAGTGACCCCGCTGCGGGGTATGGCTACACCTTC CASSDPAAGYGYTF
TRBJ2-7 NA NA TRBV6-5 TGTGCCAGCAGTGATTTACAGGGAGTCGCGTACGAGCAGTACTTC CASSDLQGVAYEQYF
TRBJ2-3 NA NA TRBV5-1 TGCGCCAGCAGCTACCTCATCGGGGCCCGCACAGATACGCAGTATTTT CASSYLIGARTDTQYF
TRBJ2-3 few NA TRBV28 TGTGCCAGCAGTCGAGGGGGGACAGTACACACAGATACGCAGTATTTT CASSRGGTVHTDTQYF
TRBJ2-7 NA NA TRBV7-9 TGTGCCAGCAGCTTAGGTCAACGCGGGGCCCACCCCGAGCAGTACTTC CASSLGQRGAHPEQYF